The following is a TCR beta chain sequence with its context. It lacks a known antigen. No quality values exist for individual bases; no much larger clone is one base distant. The protocol used for the library was the immunoSEQ multiplex PCR assay. Under the source paper's analysis protocol: A statistical classification framework was developed to diagnose cytomegalovirus status using the catalog of TCR beta chain sequences. In its TCRdb copy, this immuneACCESS table keeps in-frame sequences only and misses some clones. Where compared with another copy, unresolved V genes explain less than half of these, and the others have no known cause. D and trimming come from the DNA, and the V and J calls and clone size come from that table. In this sample the table shows more than 95,000 clones, about 90% of which occur a single time. The leading ten clones occupy 1.5% to 2% of the sample. Its CDR3 holds 11 amino acids, cysteine through phenylalanine. The DNA shown is the 33-base CDR3, in frame from base 1. V ends up 4 bases short and J 9 bases short, with an unmatched junction base count of 2. CDR1 is given as SQVTM and CDR2 as ANQGSEA, both from the germline V gene.

The data stem from a study of cytomegalovirus exposure and HLA in healthy donors (dated by TCRdb to 2017 to 2019). About the full investigation: The 650 to 750 repertoires of the first cohort and the roughly 110 validation repertoires were produced on the same platform, according to a later analysis. The study aimed to test whether cataloging public T cell receptors could reveal signatures of past pathogen exposure. Besides the first cohort of roughly 660 subjects, a separate validation cohort made up of over a hundred different subjects was used. To predict cytomegalovirus infection status, the study brought together high-throughput TCR immunosequencing, statistical association of individual TCRs with disease status, and machine learning. Overall study results and their limits: In the study, about 150 TCR beta chains were listed as associated with cytomegalovirus. Most TCR sequences were seen in very few donors, while some public TCRs were found in many individuals. The validation cohort had no HLA typing available for a later analysis, so co-occurrence within that cohort was assessed over all 120 or so repertoires. The authors suggested that the approach could potentially be extended to other disease states and immunological phenotypes. Cytomegalovirus status was reported to be diagnosed by the classifier with high specificity and sensitivity in both the original and validation cohorts. A few of the identified cytomegalovirus-associated TCR beta chains were confirmed in vitro to be specific for cytomegalovirus antigens. Subsequent analysis determined that TCRs grouped into clusters in the first cohort also showed a tendency toward co-occurrence across the approximately 110 validation repertoires, and approximately 94% of cluster scores exceeded 0.

The donors belonged to the validation cohort of over a hundred subjects, which was separate from the 666-subject first cohort. The chain was built from TRBV29-1 and TRBJ1-1; TRBD1 matches 10 bases in the middle. Sequencing was done on a sample of PBMCs. The clonotype originates from a woman younger than 30 in good health and CMV-seronegative. The DNA reads TGCAGCGTTGTGGGACAGGGGAAAGCTTTCTTT. It specifies CSVVGQGKAFF.